The 12 T cell receptor beta chains presented below share a single source sample, sequenced in a study of Ad26.COV2.S vaccination and SARS-CoV-2 variants. The treatment is: 15 to 20 received Ad26.COV2.S at low or high dose, single or two shots; 5 received placebo; per-sample allocation not given. Following the first vaccine or placebo injection, samples were taken on day 63. Method: immunoSEQ multiplex PCR; TCRdb's copy keeps in-frame clones and lacks some. The sample holds 440,000 or so clones, around 90% seen once. The sample in question was peripheral blood, obtained in a trial of Ad26.COV2.S vaccine versus placebo. The source is a person aged 18-60 years who received the Ad26.COV2.S COVID-19 vaccine or a placebo.

With regard to this clone: In the same sample, other DNA sequences code for this CDR3. This chain uses TRBV7-2 with TRBJ2-1; tentatively, D is TRBD2 (6 bases). CDR3 size: 14 residues. Trimming took off 0 bases at V and 4 bases at J, with 7 bases between the two ends. From germline, CDR1 is SGHTA and CDR2 FQGNSA. This CDR3 is CASSLASGYNEQFF. DNA for the CDR3: TGTGCCAGCAGCTTAGCTAGCGGATACAATGAGCAGTTCTTC.

The CDR3: CASSKPGTSDISSYEQYF. As DNA, the CDR3 is TGTGCCAGCAGCAAACCGGGGACTAGCGACATATCCTCCTACGAGCAGTACTTC. The chain links TRBV21-1 to TRBJ2-7; TRBD2, the table's D call, was not compared with the DNA. TRBV21-1 is a recognized pseudogene. The CDR3 length is 18 residues.

This chain connects TRBV5-6 to TRBJ2-2, with 8 bases lining up with TRBD1. The V gene end was trimmed by 4 bases and the J gene end by 0 bases; junction bases not matched to a gene: 5. This CDR3 region has 16 residues. In germline, CDR1 is SGHDT, CDR2 YYEEEE. The CDR3 DNA follows: TGTGCCAGCAGCGCCTCGACAGGGGCGAACACCGGGGAGCTGTTTTTT. This translates into CASSASTGANTGELFF.

The chain carries TRBV27 and TRBJ2-4; D not certain. Trimming stripped 6 bases from V and 2 bases from J, with 8 bases between. The V gene's germline CDR1 is MNHEY and CDR2 SMNVEV (reference sequence). The CDR3 is 13 amino acids. CDR3 coding DNA: TGTGCCAGCAGCGGTCGAACCAAAAACATTCAGTACTTC. Protein: CASSGRTKNIQYF.

This clone was recorded only once. The chain has TRBV11-2 and TRBJ2-3, with TRBD1 matching 9 bases. Germline trimming cut 5 bases from V and 1 base from J; bases unmatched to any gene: 4. The length of the CDR3 is 15 residues. Germline-derived CDR1 and CDR2 are SGHAT and FQNNGV. The CDR3: CASSRRTGGTDTQYF. The CDR3 DNA is TGTGCCAGCAGCAGACGGACAGGGGGCACAGATACGCAGTATTTT. The full variable domain, in which reference TRBV11-2 and TRBJ2-3 provide the parts outside the CDR3, is EAGVAQSPRYKIIEKRQSVAFWCNPISGHATLYWYQQILGQGPKLLIQFQNNGVVDDSQLPKDRFSAERLKGVDSTLKIQPAKLEDSAVYLCASSRRTGGTDTQYFGPGTRLTVL.

The genes are TRBV27 and TRBJ2-5; 12 nucleotides agree with TRBD2. With V trimmed by 4 bases and J by 0 bases, 18 bases remained unmatched. The germline V gene has CDR1 MNHEY and CDR2 SMNVEV (reference sequence). There are 21 residues in the CDR3. CDR3 coding DNA: TGTGCCAGCAGTTATCACCCCCTGGGGAGGACTAGCGGGACTTACCAAGAGACCCAGTACTTC. This sequence encodes CASSYHPLGRTSGTYQETQYF.

The chain links TRBV13 to TRBJ1-3; D is undetermined. The CDR3 sequence is 14 residues long. Trimming left V 3 bases short and J 4 bases short, with 10 bases between. From germline, CDR1 is PRHDT and CDR2 FYEKMQ (reference sequence). In DNA, the CDR3 is TGTGCCAGCAGCTTCGGATACAGAGGAAACACCATATATTTT. As protein: CASSFGYRGNTIYF.

The V gene is TRBV2, the J gene TRBJ2-5, with no clear D. Germline CDR1 is SNHLY and CDR2 is FYNNEI. CDR3 length: 15 residues. Trimming took off 3 bases at V and 5 bases at J, with 16 bases between the two ends. CDR3 sequence: CASSDERAASETQYF. CDR3 nucleotide sequence: TGTGCCAGCAGTGATGAAAGGGCCGCGTCGGAGACCCAGTACTTC. Together with reference TRBV2 and TRBJ2-5, the CDR3 gives the full variable domain: EPEVTQTPSHQVTQMGQEVILRCVPISNHLYFYWYRQILGQKVEFLVSFYNNEISEKSEIFDDQFSVERPDGSNFTLKIRSTKLEDSAMYFCASSDERAASETQYFGPGTRLLVL.

The chain uses TRBV3-1 (or the pseudogene TRBV3-2) and TRBJ1-3, with TRBD1 as a possible D gene (5 bases). V lost 2 bases to trimming and J lost 0 bases, with 14 bases between them. This CDR3 has 17 residues. From germline, CDR1 is LGHDT and CDR2 YNNKEL (reference sequence). CDR3 in amino acids: CASSQSLGAHSGNTIYF. The CDR3 nucleotides read TGTGCCAGCAGCCAATCACTTGGGGCACACTCTGGAAACACCATATATTTT.

The chain is built from TRBV24-1 and TRBJ2-1; unclear D gene. The length of the CDR3 is 13 residues. Germline V lookup: CDR1 KGHDR, CDR2 SFDVKD. Trimming removed 9 bases at V and 6 bases at J, with 14 bases between. CDR3 in DNA: TGTGCCACCTTAGGTGGACCTTCCAATGAGCAGTTCTTC. The encoded protein is CATLGGPSNEQFF.

The chain recombines TRBV5-1 with TRBJ2-7; D is perhaps TRBD1 (6 bases). This CDR3 contains 18 residues. V was cut by 0 bases and J by 1 base, with 20 bases left in between. Germline V CDR1 and CDR2: SGHRS, YFSETQ. Here the CDR3 DNA reads TGCGCCAGCAGCTTGGCACCGGGACACGGGGTCGTATCCTACGAGCAGTACTTC. This gives the protein CASSLAPGHGVVSYEQYF.

The CDR3 DNA sequence: TGTGCCAGCAGCGTAGATCCCCTCTCGACCCAGTACTTC. Its protein is CASSVDPLSTQYF. The chain uses TRBV9 and TRBJ2-5; no definite D call. Looked up from germline, CDR1 is SGDLS and CDR2 is YYNGEE. V lost 0 bases and J lost 7, with 10 bases in between. CDR3 length: 13 residues.